The 23 T cell receptor beta chains in this list originate from one sample, sequenced in a study of technical replicates of blood from a few donors (dated by TCRdb to about 2017). Library preparation used the immunoSEQ multiplex PCR assay. What TCRdb holds here is the immuneACCESS table cut down to in-frame rearrangements. Part of the clones is not present; checked against another copy, under half of the missing clones reflect an unresolved V gene, and the others are unexplained. A total of approximately 15,000 clones appear in this sample, 80% to 90% of them only once. About 12% of the sample is taken by the ten largest. Sequencing was carried out using PBMCs. The receptors were sampled from a human donor in good health.

The chain links TRBV11-2 to TRBJ1-1; D ambiguous. Deletions cut 0 bases from V and 2 bases from J, with 13 bases between. CDR3 length: 16 amino acids. Germline V lookup: CDR1 SGHAT, CDR2 FQNNGV. The CDR3: CASSLDQRRRNTEAFF. DNA for the CDR3: TGTGCCAGCAGCTTAGACCAGAGGCGGCGTAACACTGAAGCTTTCTTT.

This rearrangement joins TRBV5-5 to TRBJ1-2, with D unclear. The V gene's germline CDR1 is SGHKS and CDR2 YYEKEE (reference sequence). V was shortened by 0 bases and J by 4 bases, with 10 bases between the two germline ends. The CDR3 consists of 14 residues. The chain's CDR3 is CASSLAVVGYGYTF. The CDR3, as DNA: TGTGCCAGCAGCTTGGCGGTGGTTGGCTATGGCTACACCTTC.

V usage is TRBV6-1 and J usage is TRBJ2-7; weak D call: TRBD1 (6 bases). The germline V gene has CDR1 MNHNS and CDR2 SASEGT. Trimming cost V 3 bases and J 5 bases, with 11 bases left between them. The CDR3 extends over 13 amino acids. CDR3 coding DNA: TGTGCCAGCAGTGACCAACAGGGTAACGAGCAGTACTTC. It yields the protein CASSDQQGNEQYF.

This clone was recorded once. J is TRBJ2-3 and V is TRBV11-2, with unresolved D. Germline CDR1 is SGHAT and CDR2 is FQNNGV. V gave up 6 bases and J gave up 5 bases, with 12 bases separating them. This CDR3 region has 13 residues. The CDR3 coding sequence is TGTGCCAGCAGTTTCCAAAGTAGAGATACGCAGTATTTT. Amino acid sequence: CASSFQSRDTQYF.

This rearrangement joins TRBV5-8 to TRBJ2-1, with a possible D match to TRBD2 (5 bases). V was shortened by 3 bases and J by 0 bases, with 10 bases between the two germline ends. The CDR3 has 15 amino acids. CDR1 and CDR2 (germline): SGHTS, YDEGEE. For the CDR3, the DNA is TGTGCCAGCAGCTCCGGGGAAAGCTCCTACAATGAGCAGTTCTTC. Its translation: CASSSGESSYNEQFF.

The chain uses TRBV18 and TRBJ1-4, with D perhaps TRBD1 (5 bases). Germline CDR1 is KGHSH and CDR2 is LQKENI. The germline V and J ends were trimmed by 3 bases and 8 bases, with 16 bases remaining between them. The CDR3 loop spans 15 amino acids. The CDR3 nucleotides are TGTGCCAGCTCACCTCCCAGTAGTAGGGGCGAAAAACTGTTTTTT. It codes for CASSPPSSRGEKLFF.

The rearrangement links TRBV28 to TRBJ1-1; 7 bases match TRBD1. With 5 bases clipped from V and 11 bases from J, the junction kept 8 bases outside the gene matches. Germline CDR1 and CDR2: MDHEN and SYDVKM. The CDR3 contains 12 residues. The CDR3 DNA reads TGTGCCAGCAGTCTTCAGGGGGTTGGGGCTTTCTTT. Translation: CASSLQGVGAFF.

The gene calls are TRBV7-9 and TRBJ2-5; 9 nucleotides match TRBD2. The J segment lost 5 bases and the V segment lost 5 bases, leaving 12 bases of the junction unmatched. CDR3 length: 16 residues. Germline V gene lookup returns CDR1 SEHNR and CDR2 FQNEAQ (reference sequence). The CDR3 reads CASSPLRGRAAETQYF. CDR3 nucleotides: TGTGCCAGCAGCCCCCTTCGCGGGAGGGCCGCGGAGACCCAGTACTTC.

The chain combines TRBV29-1 with TRBJ2-1; D unclear. V gave up 7 bases and J gave up 3 bases, with 13 bases separating them. This CDR3 contains 13 residues. Germline CDR1 SQVTM, CDR2 ANQGSEA. The chain's CDR3 is CSATPAVYNEQFF. DNA of the CDR3: TGCAGCGCAACACCGGCGGTCTACAATGAGCAGTTCTTC.

The V gene is TRBV5-1, the J gene TRBJ2-1; 10 positions agree with TRBD2. V lost 0 bases and J lost 2; bases outside the gene matches: 5. The CDR3 contains 17 residues. CDR1 and CDR2 (germline): SGHRS, YFSETQ. CDR3 sequence (DNA): TGCGCCAGCAGCTTGGTGCGACTAGCGGGTCCCTACAATGAGCAGTTCTTC. The encoded protein is CASSLVRLAGPYNEQFF.

The chain has TRBV7-9 and TRBJ2-2; 7 nucleotides line up with TRBD1. The length of the CDR3 is 16 residues. Germline CDR1 and CDR2: SEHNR and FQNEAQ (reference sequence). V was pared by 6 bases and J by 4 bases, with 11 bases of the junction left unmatched. The CDR3 sequence: CASRETGKKSTGELFF. CDR3 coding DNA: TGTGCCAGCAGAGAGACAGGGAAGAAGAGCACCGGGGAGCTGTTTTTT.

The chain has TRBV30 and TRBJ1-5, with 7 bases matching TRBD1. The CDR3 has 17 amino acids. CDR1 and CDR2 (germline): GTSNPN, SVGIG (reference sequence). Trimming took 2 bases from V and 0 from J; bases not matched to a gene: 10. The CDR3 region is CAWSPARDSNSNQPQHF. The CDR3 nucleotides read TGTGCCTGGAGTCCTGCCCGGGACAGCAATAGCAATCAGCCCCAGCATTTT.

The chain has TRBV28 and TRBJ2-3; TRBD1 might be the D (6 bases). V was clipped by 5 bases and J by 2 bases, with 8 bases between them. Germline assignment: CDR1 MDHEN and CDR2 SYDVKM. The CDR3 loop spans 13 amino acids. The CDR3 DNA reads as TGTGCCAGCAGTGGACAGCCCACAGATACGCAGTATTTT. The encoded protein is CASSGQPTDTQYF.

The rearrangement joins TRBV7-9 to TRBJ2-6, with D possibly TRBD2 on 6 matching bases. CDR1 and CDR2 from the germline V gene are SEHNR and FQNEAQ (reference sequence). The CDR3 sequence is 15 residues long. Trimming stripped 4 bases from V and 5 bases from J, with 12 bases between. DNA of the CDR3: TGTGCCAGCAGCTACGGAGGGGTGCGGGCCAACGTCCTGACTTTC. This gives the protein CASSYGGVRANVLTF.

This clone was detected only once. The CDR3, as DNA: TGTGCCAGCAGCATCCTGACTAGCGGGAGCGCAGGGGAGCTGTTTTTT. It encodes CASSILTSGSAGELFF. The chain joins TRBV9 to TRBJ2-2; 12 bases are shared with TRBD2. Trimming at V came to 4 bases and at J to 8 bases, leaving 9 bases not matched to a gene. The CDR3 runs to 16 residues. Looked up from germline, CDR1 is SGDLS and CDR2 is YYNGEE.

The chain combines TRBV28 with TRBJ2-1, with 11 bases aligning to TRBD2. The germline V gene has CDR1 MDHEN and CDR2 SYDVKM. With 1 base clipped from V and 7 bases from J, the junction kept 6 bases outside the gene matches. The length of the CDR3 is 16 residues. CDR3 DNA sequence: TGTGCCAGCAGTTTATCAACTAGCGGGAGACGAAATGAGCAGTTCTTC. Residues: CASSLSTSGRRNEQFF.

This sequence joins TRBV18 and TRBJ1-3; TRBD1 matches at 8 bases. The CDR3 consists of 15 residues. Per the germline V gene, CDR1 is KGHSH and CDR2 is LQKENI. Germline trimming cut 4 bases from V and 3 bases from J; bases unmatched to any gene: 5. CDR3 sequence (DNA): TGTGCCAGCTCACTAACCGGGACAGGTGGAAACACCATATATTTT. This translates into CASSLTGTGGNTIYF.

The gene calls are TRBV28 and TRBJ2-2; perhaps TRBD2 as D (5 bases). The CDR3 length is 14 residues. Trimming left V 6 bases short and J 9 bases short, with 17 bases between. Germline assignment: CDR1 MDHEN and CDR2 SYDVKM. CDR3 amino acids: CASSSSEAVRELFF. CDR3 nucleotides: TGTGCCAGCAGCTCCTCGGAGGCGGTTCGGGAGCTGTTTTTT. Using reference TRBV28 and TRBJ2-2 for the parts outside the CDR3, the full variable domain is DVKVTQSSRYLVKRTGEKVFLECVQDMDHENMFWYRQDPGLGLRLIYFSYDVKMKEKGDIPEGYSVSREKKERFSLILESASTNQTSMYLCASSSSEAVRELFFGEGSRLTVL.

This sequence joins TRBV29-1 and TRBJ2-7, with TRBD1 identical over 9 bases. V lost 5 bases, J lost 5 bases, and 7 bases stayed unmatched. The germline CDR1 and CDR2 sequences are SQVTM and ANQGSEA. CDR3 length: 13 amino acids. CDR3 coding DNA: TGCAGCGTTCCGGGACAGGGTTTCCACGAGCAGTACTTC. Amino acid sequence: CSVPGQGFHEQYF.

The gene calls are TRBV6-1 and TRBJ1-5, with D perhaps matching TRBD1 (5 bases). The CDR3 is made up of 17 amino acids. Per the germline V gene, CDR1 is MNHNS and CDR2 is SASEGT. With 2 bases removed from V and 0 bases from J, the gap between germline ends came to 14 bases. The CDR3 sequence is CASSEPYDSYSNQPQHF. The CDR3 DNA sequence: TGTGCCAGCAGTGAACCGTACGACAGTTATAGCAATCAGCCCCAGCATTTT.

The rearrangement links TRBV19 to TRBJ2-5; TRBD2 aligns across 7 bases. In germline, CDR1 is LNHDA, CDR2 SQIVND (reference sequence). The CDR3 is 15 amino acids. The ends lost 4 bases at V and 5 bases at J; junction bases unmatched: 10. CDR3 region: CASSTPSGGRETQYF. The CDR3 coding sequence is TGTGCCAGTAGTACCCCTAGCGGTGGGAGGGAGACCCAGTACTTC.

The CDR3 DNA reads TGTGCCATCAGTGAGTCCGTGCCCGCGCCCTATGGCTACACCTTC. Translated, it gives CAISESVPAPYGYTF. The chain uses TRBV10-3 and TRBJ1-2, with no clear D. The CDR3 covers 15 residues. V dropped 0 bases and J dropped 4 bases, with 12 bases sitting between them. Germline values: CDR1 ENHRY, CDR2 SYGVKD.

The count of this clone is one. The rearrangement joins TRBV19 to TRBJ2-1; the D gene is possibly TRBD2 (5 bases). CDR1 is LNHDA, CDR2 SQIVND, per germline (reference sequence). Trimming shortened V by 3 bases and J by 0 bases, and 9 bases separated the two germline ends. This CDR3 region has 15 residues. CDR3 loop: CASSITAASYNEQFF. CDR3 sequence (DNA): TGTGCCAGTAGTATCACAGCGGCCTCCTACAATGAGCAGTTCTTC.